The clone carrying this T cell receptor beta chain has a count of ten or more. The source of the sample is a study of molecular identifiers for immune sequencing clone quantification. TCRdb analysed the PCR reads with MiXCR anew, one entry per CDR3 protein. The sample has some 320,000 distinct CDR3 sequences, over 20% seen once; the top ten hold roughly 0.8%. V was trimmed by 7 bases and J by 8 bases, leaving 14 bases between them. The CDR3 covers 12 residues. The chain employs TRBV12-3 or TRBV12-4 and TRBJ1-1; maybe TRBD1 (5 bases). Material for sequencing was naive CD8+ T cells from blood, with Jurkat cell RNA spiked in. The subset here: FACS-sorted CD8+CD4-CCR7+CD45RA+ naive T cells. The clonotype originates from a human donor in good health. Some libraries in this study had Jurkat cell RNA spiked in. The CDR3 loop is CASNPGGAEAFF. As DNA, the CDR3 is TGTGCCAGCAACCCGGGCGGGGCCGAAGCTTTCTTT.